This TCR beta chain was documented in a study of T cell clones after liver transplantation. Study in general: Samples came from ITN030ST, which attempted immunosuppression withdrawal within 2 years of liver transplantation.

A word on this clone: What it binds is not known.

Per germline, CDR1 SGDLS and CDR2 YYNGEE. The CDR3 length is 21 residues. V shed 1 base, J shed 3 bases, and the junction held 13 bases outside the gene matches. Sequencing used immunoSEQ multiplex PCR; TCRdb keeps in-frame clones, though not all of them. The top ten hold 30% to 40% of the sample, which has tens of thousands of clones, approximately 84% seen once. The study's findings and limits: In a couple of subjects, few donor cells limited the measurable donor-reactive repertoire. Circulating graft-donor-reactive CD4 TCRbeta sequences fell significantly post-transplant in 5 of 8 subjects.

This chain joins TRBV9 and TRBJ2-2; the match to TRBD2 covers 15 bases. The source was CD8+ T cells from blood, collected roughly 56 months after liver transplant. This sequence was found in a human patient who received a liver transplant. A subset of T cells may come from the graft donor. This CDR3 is CASSVPSTPGLAGGHTGELFF. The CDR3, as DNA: TGTGCCAGCAGCGTACCGAGCACCCCGGGACTAGCGGGGGGCCACACCGGGGAGCTGTTTTTT.